The T cell receptor (beta chain) under discussion was sequenced for a study of cytomegalovirus exposure and HLA in healthy donors. Germline loops: CDR1 SQVTM, CDR2 ANQGSEA. Trimming stripped 5 bases from V and 8 bases from J, with 13 bases between. The CDR3 covers 12 residues. Both 60 Vbeta primers and 13 Jbeta primers went into the PCR. Methods used by the authors: An analysis that came later counted 80 million or so unique TCR beta chains, approximately 10 million shared. Assay used: immunoSEQ multiplex PCR; TCRdb lists only in-frame clones, some missing. V, J and clone size were drawn from that table, and D and trimming were deduced from the DNA. The sample records around 170,000 clones, 80% being singletons. In this sample, this clone turned up a few times. Its antigen remains unknown. Study-level points and caveats: Previous analysis showed most TCR beta V segments were productive about 90% or about 30% of the time. The classifier was said to identify cytomegalovirus status with high specificity and sensitivity. Some highly shared sequence variants likely arose as a pipeline artifact.

What was sequenced was PBMCs. The chain combines TRBV29-1 with TRBJ2-1; possible D gene TRBD1, 5 bases. The sequence came from a woman in her forties or fifties in good health and CMV-seropositive. The CDR3 sequence is CSVLQVFHEQFF. In nucleotides, the CDR3 is TGCAGCGTTCTACAGGTTTTCCATGAGCAGTTCTTC.